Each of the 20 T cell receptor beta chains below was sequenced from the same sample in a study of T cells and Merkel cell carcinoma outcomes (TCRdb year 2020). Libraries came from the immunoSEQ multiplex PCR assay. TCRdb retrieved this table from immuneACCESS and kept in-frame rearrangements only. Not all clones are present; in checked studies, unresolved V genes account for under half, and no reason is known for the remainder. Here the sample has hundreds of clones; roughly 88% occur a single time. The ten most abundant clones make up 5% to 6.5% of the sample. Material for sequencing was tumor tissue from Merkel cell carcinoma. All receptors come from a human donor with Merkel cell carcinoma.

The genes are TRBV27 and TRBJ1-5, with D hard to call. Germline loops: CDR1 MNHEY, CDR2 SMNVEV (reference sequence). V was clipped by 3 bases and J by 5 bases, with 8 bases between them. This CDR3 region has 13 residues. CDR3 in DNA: TGTGCCAGCAGTTTCGGCAGCCATCAGCCCCAGCATTTT. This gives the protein CASSFGSHQPQHF.

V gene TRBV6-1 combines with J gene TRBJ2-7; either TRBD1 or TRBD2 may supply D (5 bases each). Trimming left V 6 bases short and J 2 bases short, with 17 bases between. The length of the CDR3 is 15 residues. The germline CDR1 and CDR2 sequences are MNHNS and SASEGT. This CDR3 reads CASRQTWGPAYEQYF. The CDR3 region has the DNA TGTGCCAGCAGACAGACCTGGGGACCCGCCTACGAGCAGTACTTC.

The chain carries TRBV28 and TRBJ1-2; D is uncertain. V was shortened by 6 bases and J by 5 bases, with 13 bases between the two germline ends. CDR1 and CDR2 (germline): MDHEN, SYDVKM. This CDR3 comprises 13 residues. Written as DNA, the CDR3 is TGTGCCAGCAGCCAAACCGGGAGTTATGGCTACACCTTC. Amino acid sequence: CASSQTGSYGYTF.

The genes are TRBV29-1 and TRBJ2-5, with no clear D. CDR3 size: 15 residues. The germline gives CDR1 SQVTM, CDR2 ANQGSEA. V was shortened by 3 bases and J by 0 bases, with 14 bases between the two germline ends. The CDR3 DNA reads TGCAGCGTTGAGTCCTTTGGGCGGTACCAAGAGACCCAGTACTTC. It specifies CSVESFGRYQETQYF.

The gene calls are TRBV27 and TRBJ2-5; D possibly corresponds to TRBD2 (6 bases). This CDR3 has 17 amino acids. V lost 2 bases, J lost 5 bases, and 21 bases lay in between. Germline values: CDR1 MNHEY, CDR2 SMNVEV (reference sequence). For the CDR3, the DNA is TGTGCCAGCAGTTTAGTCCCTCCGGGAGTGGGGGTTGAGACCCAGTACTTC. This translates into CASSLVPPGVGVETQYF.

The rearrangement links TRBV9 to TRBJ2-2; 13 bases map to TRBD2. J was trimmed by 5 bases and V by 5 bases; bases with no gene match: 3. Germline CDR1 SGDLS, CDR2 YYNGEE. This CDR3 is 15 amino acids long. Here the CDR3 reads CASRLGLAGTGELFF. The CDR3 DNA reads TGTGCCAGCAGGTTGGGACTAGCGGGAACCGGGGAGCTGTTTTTT.

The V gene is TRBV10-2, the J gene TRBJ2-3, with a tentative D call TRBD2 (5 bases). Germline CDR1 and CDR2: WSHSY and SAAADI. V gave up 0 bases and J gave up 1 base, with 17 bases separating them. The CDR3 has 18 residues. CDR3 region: CASSESVGAKHRTDTQYF. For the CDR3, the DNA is TGCGCCAGCAGTGAGTCGGTGGGAGCCAAACATCGCACAGATACGCAGTATTTT.

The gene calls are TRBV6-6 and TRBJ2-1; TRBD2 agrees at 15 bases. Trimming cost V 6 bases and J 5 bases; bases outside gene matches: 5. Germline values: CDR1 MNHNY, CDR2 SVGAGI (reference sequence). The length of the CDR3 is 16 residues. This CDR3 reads CASRGTSGRTNNEQFF. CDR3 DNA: TGTGCCAGCAGAGGGACTAGCGGGAGGACTAACAATGAGCAGTTCTTC.

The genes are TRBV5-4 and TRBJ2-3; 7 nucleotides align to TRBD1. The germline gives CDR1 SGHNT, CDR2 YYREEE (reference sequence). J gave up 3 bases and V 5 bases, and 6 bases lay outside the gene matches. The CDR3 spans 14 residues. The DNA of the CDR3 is TGTGCCAGCAGTAGGAGACAGGGAACAGATACGCAGTATTTT. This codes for CASSRRQGTDTQYF.

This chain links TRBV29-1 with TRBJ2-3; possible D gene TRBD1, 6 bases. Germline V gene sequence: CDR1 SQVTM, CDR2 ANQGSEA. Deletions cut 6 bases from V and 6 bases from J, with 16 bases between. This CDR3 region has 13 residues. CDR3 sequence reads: CSVELQGTDTQYF. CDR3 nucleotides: TGCAGCGTCGAACTACAGGGAACGGATACGCAGTATTTT.

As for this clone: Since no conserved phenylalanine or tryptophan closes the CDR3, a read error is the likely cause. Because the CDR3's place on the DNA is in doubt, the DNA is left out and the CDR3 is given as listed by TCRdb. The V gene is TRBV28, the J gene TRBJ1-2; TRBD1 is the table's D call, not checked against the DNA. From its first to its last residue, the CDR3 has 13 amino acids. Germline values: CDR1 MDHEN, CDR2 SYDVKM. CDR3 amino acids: CASSLGSGQGRII.

CDR3 region: CASSPEPGSNQPQHF. DNA for the CDR3: TGTGCCAGCTCACCCGAACCTGGGAGCAATCAGCCCCAGCATTTT. This chain joins TRBV18 and TRBJ1-5; no clear D gene. V lost 3 bases and J lost 1, with 10 bases in between. The germline V gene encodes CDR1 KGHSH and CDR2 LQKENI. This CDR3 has 15 residues. Looking up the rest from reference TRBV18 and TRBJ1-5 gives the full variable domain: NAGVMQNPRHLVRRRGQEARLRCSPMKGHSHVYWYRQLPEEGLKFMVYLQKENIIDESGMPKERFSAEFPKEGPSILRIQQVVRGDSAAYFCASSPEPGSNQPQHFGDGTRLSIL.

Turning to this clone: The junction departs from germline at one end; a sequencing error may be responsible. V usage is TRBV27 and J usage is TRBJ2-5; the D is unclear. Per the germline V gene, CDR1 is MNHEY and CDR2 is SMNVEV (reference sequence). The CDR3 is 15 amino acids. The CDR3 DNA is TGTGCCAACAGTTCCCCGCTAGACCTACAAGAGACCCAGTACTTC. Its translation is CANSSPLDLQETQYF.

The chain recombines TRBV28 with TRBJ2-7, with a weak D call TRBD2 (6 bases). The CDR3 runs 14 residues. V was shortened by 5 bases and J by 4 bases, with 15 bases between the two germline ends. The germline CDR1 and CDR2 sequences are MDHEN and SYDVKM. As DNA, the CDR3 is TGTGCCAGCAGTCTTAGCGGAGCCTTTTACGAGCAGTACTTC. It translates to CASSLSGAFYEQYF.

The CDR3 DNA reads as TGTGCCAGCTCACGAACAGGGAATGAAAAACTGTTTTTT. Its translation: CASSRTGNEKLFF. The V gene is TRBV18, the J gene TRBJ1-4, with D perhaps matching TRBD1 (6 bases). CDR1 is KGHSH and CDR2 is LQKENI in the germline V gene. Trimming pared 4 bases from V and 5 bases from J, leaving 8 bases between. The CDR3 contains 13 residues.

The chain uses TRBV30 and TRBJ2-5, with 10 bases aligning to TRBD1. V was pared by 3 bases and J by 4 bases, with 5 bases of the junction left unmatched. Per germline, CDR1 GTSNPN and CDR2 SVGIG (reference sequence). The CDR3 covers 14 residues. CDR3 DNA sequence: TGTGCCTGGAGGCCTTGGGACAGGGGAGAGACCCAGTACTTC. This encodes CAWRPWDRGETQYF. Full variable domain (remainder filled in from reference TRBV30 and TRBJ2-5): SQTIHQWPATLVQPVGSPLSLECTVEGTSNPNLYWYRQAAGRGLQLLFYSVGIGQISSEVPQNLSASRPQDRQFILSSKKLLLSDSGFYLCAWRPWDRGETQYFGPGTRLLVL.

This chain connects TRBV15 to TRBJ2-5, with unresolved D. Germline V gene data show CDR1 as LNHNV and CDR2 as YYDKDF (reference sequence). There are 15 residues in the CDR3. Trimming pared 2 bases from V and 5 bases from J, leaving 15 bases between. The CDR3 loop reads CATSRNSRIRETQYF. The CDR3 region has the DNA TGTGCCACCAGCAGAAATTCTCGAATTAGGGAGACCCAGTACTTC.

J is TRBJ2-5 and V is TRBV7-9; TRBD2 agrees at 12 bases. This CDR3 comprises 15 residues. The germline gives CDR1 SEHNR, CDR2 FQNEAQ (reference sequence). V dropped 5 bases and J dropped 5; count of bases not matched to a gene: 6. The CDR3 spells CASSLGLAGSETQYF. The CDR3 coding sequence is TGTGCCAGCAGCCTCGGACTAGCGGGAAGCGAGACCCAGTACTTC.

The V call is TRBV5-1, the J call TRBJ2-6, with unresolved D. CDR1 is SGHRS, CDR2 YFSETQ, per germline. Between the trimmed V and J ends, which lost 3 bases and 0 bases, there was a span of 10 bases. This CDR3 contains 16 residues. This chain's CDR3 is CASSSRRTSGANVLTF. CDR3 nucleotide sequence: TGCGCCAGCAGCTCTAGACGTACCTCTGGGGCCAACGTCCTGACTTTC.

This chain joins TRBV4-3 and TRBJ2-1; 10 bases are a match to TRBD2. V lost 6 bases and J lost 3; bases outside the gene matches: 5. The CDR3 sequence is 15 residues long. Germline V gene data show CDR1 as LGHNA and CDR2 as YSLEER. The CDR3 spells CASSYGLAVYNEQFF. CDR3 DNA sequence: TGCGCCAGCAGTTACGGACTAGCGGTCTACAATGAGCAGTTCTTC.